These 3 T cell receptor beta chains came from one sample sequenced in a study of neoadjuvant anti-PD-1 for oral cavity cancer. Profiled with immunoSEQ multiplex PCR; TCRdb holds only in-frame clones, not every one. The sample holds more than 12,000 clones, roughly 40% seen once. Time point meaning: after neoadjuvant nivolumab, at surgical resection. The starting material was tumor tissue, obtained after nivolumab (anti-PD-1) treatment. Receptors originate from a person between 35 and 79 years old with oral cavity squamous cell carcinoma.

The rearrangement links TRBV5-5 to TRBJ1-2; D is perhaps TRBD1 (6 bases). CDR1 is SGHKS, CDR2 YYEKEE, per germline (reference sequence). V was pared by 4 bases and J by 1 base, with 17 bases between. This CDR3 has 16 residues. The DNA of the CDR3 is TGTGCCAGCAGCCCCGGGACACAAGGTGTTAACTATGGCTACACCTTC. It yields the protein CASSPGTQGVNYGYTF.

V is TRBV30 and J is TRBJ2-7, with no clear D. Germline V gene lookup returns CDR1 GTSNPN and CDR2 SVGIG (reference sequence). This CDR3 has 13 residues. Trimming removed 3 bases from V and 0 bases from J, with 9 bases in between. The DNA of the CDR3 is TGTGCCTGGAGGGACGACCGCTCCTACGAGCAGTACTTC. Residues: CAWRDDRSYEQYF.

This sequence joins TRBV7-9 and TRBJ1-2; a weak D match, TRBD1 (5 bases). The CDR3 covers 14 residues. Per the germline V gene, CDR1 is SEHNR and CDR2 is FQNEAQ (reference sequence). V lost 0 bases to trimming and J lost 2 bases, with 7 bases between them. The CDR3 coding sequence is TGTGCCAGCAGCTTAGCCGGGGACAACTATGGCTACACCTTC. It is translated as CASSLAGDNYGYTF.